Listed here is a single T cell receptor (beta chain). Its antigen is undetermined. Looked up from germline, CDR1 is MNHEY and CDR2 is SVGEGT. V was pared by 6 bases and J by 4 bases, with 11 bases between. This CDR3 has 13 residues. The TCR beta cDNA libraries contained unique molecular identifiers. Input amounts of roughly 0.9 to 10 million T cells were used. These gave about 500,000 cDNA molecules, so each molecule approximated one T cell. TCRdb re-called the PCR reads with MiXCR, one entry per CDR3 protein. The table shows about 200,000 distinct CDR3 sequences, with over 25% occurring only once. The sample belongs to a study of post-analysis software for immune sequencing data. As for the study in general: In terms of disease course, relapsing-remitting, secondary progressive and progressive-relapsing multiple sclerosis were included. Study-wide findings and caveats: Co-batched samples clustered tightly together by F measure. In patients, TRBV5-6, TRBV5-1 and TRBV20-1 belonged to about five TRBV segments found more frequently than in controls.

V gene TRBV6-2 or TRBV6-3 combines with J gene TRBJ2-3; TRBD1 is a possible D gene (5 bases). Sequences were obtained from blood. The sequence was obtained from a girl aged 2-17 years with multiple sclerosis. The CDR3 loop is CASSQDTPDTQYF. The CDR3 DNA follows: TGTGCCAGCAGCCAGGACACACCAGATACGCAGTATTTT.